This is a list of T cell receptor beta chains from one sample in a study of blood T cell repertoires in COVID-19. Here immunoSEQ multiplex PCR was the method, and the copy in TCRdb shows in-frame clones only, minus some. Altogether roughly 120,000 clones are present, approximately 90% being singletons, with the ten largest covering about 1.9%. Sample: peripheral blood. These receptors were taken from a human donor with active COVID-19. The donor label of this sample is uncertain. The CDR3 runs from the conserved cysteine through the conserved F or W.

TRBV10-1,TRBJ2-1,CASSFAGANNEQFF
TRBV29-1,TRBJ1-3,CSVEGQGGRNTIYF
TRBV6-5,TRBJ1-1,CASSYSTGEAFF
TRBV4-1,TRBJ2-7,CASSQATGTAAYEQYF
TRBV5-4,TRBJ1-2,CASWRTGVGYGYTF
TRBV2,TRBJ2-1,CASSVPAGYNEQFF
TRBV2,TRBJ1-5,CASSRGQGRNNQPQHF
TRBV7-9,TRBJ2-7,CASSTDTQGQQYF
TRBV4-3,TRBJ2-2,CASSQEGLAGGLAGELFF
TRBV4-1,TRBJ2-3,CASSLFSGATDTQYF
TRBV9,TRBJ1-6,CASSVKQDNSPLHF
TRBV4-3,TRBJ2-5,CASSPGQGVETQYF
TRBV18,TRBJ1-4,CASSPTGLGEKLFF
TRBV19,TRBJ2-5,CASSISSEGETQYF
TRBV27,TRBJ1-2,CASSASRIAPGATYGYTF
TRBV3-1/TRBV3-2,TRBJ1-3,CASSQIGQPGNTIYF
TRBV11-2,TRBJ1-1,CASSLSRAADTEAFF
TRBV6-1,TRBJ2-3,CASSETGDTQYF
TRBV4-3,TRBJ2-1,CASSQKNRGSSYNEQFF
TRBV6-5,TRBJ1-1,CASSYEHMNTEAFF
TRBV3-1/TRBV3-2,TRBJ2-5,CASSQERPGRGLETQYF
TRBV30,TRBJ1-2,CAWRDDRAGSYGYTF
TRBV28,TRBJ2-2,CASSPRRTPGELFF
TRBV30,TRBJ1-1,CAWSVPRLNTEAFF
TRBV6-6,TRBJ1-3,CASSQLSRGGNTIYF
TRBV11-3,TRBJ2-7,CASSLKQGTEQYF
TRBV12-5,TRBJ1-1,CASGLVTGQGAWTEAFF
TRBV5-1,TRBJ2-1,CASSLAGNNEQFF
TRBV7-2,TRBJ2-5,CASTEGLAGRQETQYF
TRBV3-1/TRBV3-2,TRBJ2-1,CASSQGQHNEQFF
TRBV30,TRBJ1-5,CAWSRTGNNQPQHF
TRBV7-9,TRBJ2-1,CASSLTSPQQFF
TRBV5-1,TRBJ2-5,CASSRGLYRNRAPETQYF
TRBV11-3,TRBJ2-2,CASSLVSTNTGELFF
TRBV4-3,TRBJ1-5,CASSQSGARGLGNQPQHF
TRBV10-3,TRBJ2-3,CAIRGGQGVSDTQYF
TRBV27,TRBJ1-6,CASSLRDRAGNSPLHF
TRBV5-6,TRBJ1-1,CASRRGPQAFF
TRBV2,TRBJ2-3,CASVAGAHTDTQYF
TRBV7-8,TRBJ2-6,CASRFLAGGSGANVLTF
TRBV7-9,TRBJ2-5,CASSLVGAGETQYF
TRBV6-5,TRBJ1-2,CASSYNPGEANYGYTF
TRBV12-3/TRBV12-4,TRBJ2-7,CASSFVGAEQYF
TRBV28,TRBJ2-5,CASSFLGQGKTQYF
TRBV19,TRBJ2-3,CASSTSGGTADTQYF